This TCR beta chain was obtained from a study of CD8+ T cells in alopecia areata. About the study: Tofacitinib ran 6 to 18 months, followed by 6 months off drug. By percentage of affected scalp area, the severity of treated patients was scored.

As to treatment: oral pan-JAK inhibitor, 5-10 mg twice daily. Once RNA had been extracted, it was reverse transcribed into cDNA to act as the sequencing template. Method: immunoSEQ multiplex PCR; TCRdb's copy keeps in-frame clones and lacks some. The sample includes approximately 210,000 clones, 60% of them seen just once. The source material was CD4+ T cells sorted from blood, sampled at week 24, from a patient treated with tofacitinib. This sequence was found in a human donor with alopecia areata.

The CDR3 sequence: CAWSAQLQGTEAFF. DNA of the CDR3: TGTGCCTGGAGTGCTCAATTACAGGGGACTGAAGCTTTCTTT. V is TRBV30 and J is TRBJ1-1, with 7 positions matching TRBD1. The V gene's germline CDR1 is GTSNPN and CDR2 SVGIG (reference sequence). The junction had 7 bases not matched to a gene; V was cut back by 1 base and J by 5 bases. The CDR3 spans 14 residues. Using reference TRBV30 and TRBJ1-1 for the parts outside the CDR3, the full variable domain is SQTIHQWPATLVQPVGSPLSLECTVEGTSNPNLYWYRQAAGRGLQLLFYSVGIGQISSEVPQNLSASRPQDRQFILSSKKLLLSDSGFYLCAWSAQLQGTEAFFGQGTRLTVV.